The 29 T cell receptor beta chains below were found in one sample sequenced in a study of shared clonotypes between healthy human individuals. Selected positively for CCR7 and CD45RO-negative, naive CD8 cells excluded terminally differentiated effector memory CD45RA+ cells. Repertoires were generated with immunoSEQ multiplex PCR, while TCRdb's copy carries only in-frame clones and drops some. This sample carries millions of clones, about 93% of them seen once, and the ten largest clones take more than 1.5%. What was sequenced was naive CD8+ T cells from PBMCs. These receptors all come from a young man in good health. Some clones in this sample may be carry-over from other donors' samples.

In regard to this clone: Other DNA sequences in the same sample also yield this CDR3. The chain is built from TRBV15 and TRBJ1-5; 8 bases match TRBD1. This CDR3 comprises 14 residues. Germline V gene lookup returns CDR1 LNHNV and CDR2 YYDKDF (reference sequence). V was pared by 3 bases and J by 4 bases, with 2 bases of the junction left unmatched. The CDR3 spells CATSSGQGNQPQHF. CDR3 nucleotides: TGTGCCACCAGCAGCGGACAGGGAAATCAGCCCCAGCATTTT.

The CDR3 sequence is CASSPHTERLPYEQYF. The CDR3 nucleotides read TGTGCCAGCAGCCCGCACACCGAGAGACTCCCCTACGAGCAGTACTTC. The rearrangement links TRBV7-9 to TRBJ2-7, with D unresolved. The CDR3 runs 16 residues. Per the germline V gene, CDR1 is SEHNR and CDR2 is FQNEAQ (reference sequence). V dropped 5 bases and J dropped 2 bases, with 19 bases sitting between them.

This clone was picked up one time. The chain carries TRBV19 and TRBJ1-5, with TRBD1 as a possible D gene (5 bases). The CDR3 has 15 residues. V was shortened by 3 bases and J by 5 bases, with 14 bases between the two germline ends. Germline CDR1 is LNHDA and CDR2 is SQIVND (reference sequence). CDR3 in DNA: TGTGCCAGTAGTATTAAGAAAGGGGCGGATCAGCCCCAGCATTTT. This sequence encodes CASSIKKGADQPQHF.

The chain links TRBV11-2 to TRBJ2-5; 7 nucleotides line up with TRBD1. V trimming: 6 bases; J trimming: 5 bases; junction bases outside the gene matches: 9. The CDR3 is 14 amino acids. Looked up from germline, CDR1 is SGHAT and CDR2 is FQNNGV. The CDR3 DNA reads TGTGCCAGCAGGGACAGAGACAGGGCCGAGACCCAGTACTTC. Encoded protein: CASRDRDRAETQYF.

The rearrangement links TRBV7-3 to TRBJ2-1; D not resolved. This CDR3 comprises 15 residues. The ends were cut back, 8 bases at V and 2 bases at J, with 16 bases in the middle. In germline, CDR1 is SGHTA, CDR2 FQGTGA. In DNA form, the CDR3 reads TGTGCCAGCTCCTCGGAGTTAACAACCTACAATGAGCAGTTCTTC. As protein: CASSSELTTYNEQFF. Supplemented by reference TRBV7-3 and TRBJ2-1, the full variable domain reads GAGVSQTPSNKVTEKGKYVELRCDPISGHTALYWYRQSLGQGPEFLIYFQGTGAADDSGLPNDRFFAVRPEGSVSTLKIQRTERGDSAVYLCASSSELTTYNEQFFGPGTRLTVL.

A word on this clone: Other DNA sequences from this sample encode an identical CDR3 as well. The CDR3 protein is CASSLWGNQPQHF. Written as DNA, the CDR3 is TGTGCCAGCAGTTTATGGGGAAATCAGCCCCAGCATTTT. The chain carries TRBV27 and TRBJ1-5; D gene uncertain. CDR1 and CDR2 from the germline V gene are MNHEY and SMNVEV (reference sequence). The CDR3 runs 13 residues. V lost 1 base, J lost 4 bases, and 5 bases lay in between.

The chain's CDR3 is CASRRTENTGELFF. The CDR3 bases are TGTGCCAGCCGAAGGACAGAGAACACCGGGGAGCTGTTTTTT. V and J are TRBV11-1 and TRBJ2-2, with D possibly matching TRBD1 (6 bases). CDR3 size: 14 residues. Germline V CDR1 and CDR2: SGHAT, FQDESV (reference sequence). V was clipped by 8 bases and J by 1 base, with 11 bases between them.

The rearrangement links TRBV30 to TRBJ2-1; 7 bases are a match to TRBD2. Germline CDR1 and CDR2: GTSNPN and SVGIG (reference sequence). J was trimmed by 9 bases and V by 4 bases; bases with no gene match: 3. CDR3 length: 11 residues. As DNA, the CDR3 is TGTGCCTGGACCTGGGGGGGTGAGCAGTTCTTC. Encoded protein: CAWTWGGEQFF.

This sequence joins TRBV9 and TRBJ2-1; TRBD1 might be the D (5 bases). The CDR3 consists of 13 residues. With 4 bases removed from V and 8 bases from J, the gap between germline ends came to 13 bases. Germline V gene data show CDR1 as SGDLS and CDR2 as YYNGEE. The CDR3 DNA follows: TGTGCCAGCAGCCGGCAGGGCCCAGATGAGCAGTTCTTC. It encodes CASSRQGPDEQFF.

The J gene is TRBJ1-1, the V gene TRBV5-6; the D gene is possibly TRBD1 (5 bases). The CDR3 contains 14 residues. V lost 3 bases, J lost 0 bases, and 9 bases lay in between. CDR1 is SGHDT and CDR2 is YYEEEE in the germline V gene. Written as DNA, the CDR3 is TGTGCCAGCAGCTGGGGACGCCTGAACACTGAAGCTTTCTTT. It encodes CASSWGRLNTEAFF.

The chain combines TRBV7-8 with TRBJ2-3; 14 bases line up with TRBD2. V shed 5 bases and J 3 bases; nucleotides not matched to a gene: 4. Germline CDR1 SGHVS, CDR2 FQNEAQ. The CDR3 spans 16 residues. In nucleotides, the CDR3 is TGTGCCAGCAGCCAGGGACTAGCGGGAGAAACAGATACGCAGTATTTT. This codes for CASSQGLAGETDTQYF. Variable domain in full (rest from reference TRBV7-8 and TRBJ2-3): GAGVSQSPRYKVAKRGQDVALRCDPISGHVSLFWYQQALGQGPEFLTYFQNEAQLDKSGLPSDRFFAERPEGSVSTLKIQRTQQEDSAVYLCASSQGLAGETDTQYFGPGTRLTVL.

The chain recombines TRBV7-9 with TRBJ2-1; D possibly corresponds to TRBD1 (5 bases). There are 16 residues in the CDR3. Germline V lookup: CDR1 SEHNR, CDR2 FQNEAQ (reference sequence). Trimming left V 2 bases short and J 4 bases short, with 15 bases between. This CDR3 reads CASSLQEARGYNEQFF. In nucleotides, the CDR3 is TGTGCCAGCAGCTTACAAGAAGCTAGGGGATACAATGAGCAGTTCTTC. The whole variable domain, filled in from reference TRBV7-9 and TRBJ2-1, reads DTGVSQNPRHKITKRGQNVTFRCDPISEHNRLYWYRQTLGQGPEFLTYFQNEAQLEKSRLLSDRFSAERPKGSFSTLEIQRTEQGDSAMYLCASSLQEARGYNEQFFGPGTRLTVL.

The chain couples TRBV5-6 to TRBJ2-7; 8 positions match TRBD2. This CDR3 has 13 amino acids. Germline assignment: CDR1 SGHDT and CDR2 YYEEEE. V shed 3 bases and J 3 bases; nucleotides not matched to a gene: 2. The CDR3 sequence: CASSWGLVYEQYF. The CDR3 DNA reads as TGTGCCAGCAGCTGGGGACTAGTCTACGAGCAGTACTTC.

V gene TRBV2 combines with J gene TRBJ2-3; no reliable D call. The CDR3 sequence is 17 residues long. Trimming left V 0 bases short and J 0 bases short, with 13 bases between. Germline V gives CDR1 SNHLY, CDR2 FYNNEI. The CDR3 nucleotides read TGTGCCAGCAGTGAAGCTAGCACCCGGGTGAGCACAGATACGCAGTATTTT. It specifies CASSEASTRVSTDTQYF.

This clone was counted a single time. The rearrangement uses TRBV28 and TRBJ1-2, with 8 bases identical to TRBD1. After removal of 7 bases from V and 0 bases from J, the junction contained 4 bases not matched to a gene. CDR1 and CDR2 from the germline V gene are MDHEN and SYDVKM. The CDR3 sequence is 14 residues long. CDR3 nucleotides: TGTGCCAGCACGGTGACAGGGGCTAACTATGGCTACACCTTC. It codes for CASTVTGANYGYTF.

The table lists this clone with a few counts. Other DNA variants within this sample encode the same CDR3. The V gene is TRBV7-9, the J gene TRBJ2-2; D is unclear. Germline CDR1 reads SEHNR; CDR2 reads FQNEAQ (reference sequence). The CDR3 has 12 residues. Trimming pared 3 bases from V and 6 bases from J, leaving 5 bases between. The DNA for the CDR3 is TGTGCCAGCAGCTTTCCAGCCGGGGAGCTGTTTTTT. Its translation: CASSFPAGELFF.

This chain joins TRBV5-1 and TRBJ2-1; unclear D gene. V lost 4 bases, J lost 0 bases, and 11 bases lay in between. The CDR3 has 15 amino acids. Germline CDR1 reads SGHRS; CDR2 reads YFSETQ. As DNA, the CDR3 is TGCGCCAGCAGCGCCGGAGCCGTCTCCTACAATGAGCAGTTCTTC. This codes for CASSAGAVSYNEQFF.

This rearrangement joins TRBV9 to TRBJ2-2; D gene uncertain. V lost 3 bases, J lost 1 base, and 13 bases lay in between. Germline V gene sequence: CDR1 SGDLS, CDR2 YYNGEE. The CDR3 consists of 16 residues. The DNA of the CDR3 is TGTGCCAGCAGCGAACTCGGATCTGTGAACACCGGGGAGCTGTTTTTT. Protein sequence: CASSELGSVNTGELFF.

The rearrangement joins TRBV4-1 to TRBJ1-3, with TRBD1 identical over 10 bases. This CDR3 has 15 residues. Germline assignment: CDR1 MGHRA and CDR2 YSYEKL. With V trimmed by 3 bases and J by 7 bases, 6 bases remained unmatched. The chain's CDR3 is CASSQPGTGDNTIYF. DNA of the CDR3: TGCGCCAGCAGCCAGCCGGGGACAGGGGACAACACCATATATTTT.

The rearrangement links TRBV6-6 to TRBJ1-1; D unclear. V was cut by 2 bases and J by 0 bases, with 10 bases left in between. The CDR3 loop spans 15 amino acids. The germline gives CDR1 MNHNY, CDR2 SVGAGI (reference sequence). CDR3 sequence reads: CASSYVVDMNTEAFF. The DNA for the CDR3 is TGTGCCAGCAGTTACGTCGTGGATATGAACACTGAAGCTTTCTTT.

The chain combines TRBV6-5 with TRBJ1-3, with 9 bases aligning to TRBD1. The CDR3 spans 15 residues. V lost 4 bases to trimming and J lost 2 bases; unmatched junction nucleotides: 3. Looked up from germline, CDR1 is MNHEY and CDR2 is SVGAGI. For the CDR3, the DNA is TGTGCCAGCAGTTGGGACAGGGAGGCTGGAAACACCATATATTTT. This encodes CASSWDREAGNTIYF.

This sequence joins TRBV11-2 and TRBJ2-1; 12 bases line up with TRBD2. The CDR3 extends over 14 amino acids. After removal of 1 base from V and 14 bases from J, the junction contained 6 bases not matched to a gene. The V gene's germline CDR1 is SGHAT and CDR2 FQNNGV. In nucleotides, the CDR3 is TGTGCCAGCAGCTTAGCTGCTAGCGGGAGGGGGAAGTTCTTC. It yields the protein CASSLAASGRGKFF.

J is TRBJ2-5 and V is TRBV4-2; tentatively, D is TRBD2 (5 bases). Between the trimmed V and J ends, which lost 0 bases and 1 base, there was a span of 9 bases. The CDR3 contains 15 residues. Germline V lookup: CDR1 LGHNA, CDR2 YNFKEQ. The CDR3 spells CASSQESRAQETQYF. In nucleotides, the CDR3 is TGTGCCAGCAGCCAAGAGTCGAGGGCCCAAGAGACCCAGTACTTC.

The CDR3 sequence: CASSLFRGSLDEQFF. DNA of the CDR3: TGTGCCAGCAGCTTATTCCGCGGGAGTCTCGATGAGCAGTTCTTC. This chain links TRBV7-8 with TRBJ2-1; 7 bases align to TRBD2. CDR3 length: 15 residues. Germline assignment: CDR1 SGHVS and CDR2 FQNEAQ. Germline trimming cut 2 bases from V and 8 bases from J; bases unmatched to any gene: 9.

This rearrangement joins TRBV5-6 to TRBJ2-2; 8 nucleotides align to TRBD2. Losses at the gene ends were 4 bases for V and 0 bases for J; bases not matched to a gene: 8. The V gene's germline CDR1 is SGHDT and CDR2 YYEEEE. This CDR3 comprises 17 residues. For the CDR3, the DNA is TGTGCCAGCAGCAACGACGGGGGGGCCGCGAACACCGGGGAGCTGTTTTTT. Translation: CASSNDGGAANTGELFF.

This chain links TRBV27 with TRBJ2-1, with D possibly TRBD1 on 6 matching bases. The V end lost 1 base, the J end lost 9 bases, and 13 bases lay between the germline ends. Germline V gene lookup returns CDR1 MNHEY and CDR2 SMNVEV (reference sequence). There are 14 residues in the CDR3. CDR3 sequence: CASSLWGPMGEQFF. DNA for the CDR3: TGTGCCAGCAGTTTATGGGGGCCGATGGGTGAGCAGTTCTTC.

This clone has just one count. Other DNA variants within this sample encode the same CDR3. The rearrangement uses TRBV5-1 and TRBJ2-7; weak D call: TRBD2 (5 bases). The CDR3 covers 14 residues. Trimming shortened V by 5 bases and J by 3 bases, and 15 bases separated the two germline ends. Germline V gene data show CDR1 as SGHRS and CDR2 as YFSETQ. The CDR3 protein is CASSFGGGGYEQYF. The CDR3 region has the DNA TGCGCCAGCAGTTTTGGTGGAGGTGGCTACGAGCAGTACTTC.

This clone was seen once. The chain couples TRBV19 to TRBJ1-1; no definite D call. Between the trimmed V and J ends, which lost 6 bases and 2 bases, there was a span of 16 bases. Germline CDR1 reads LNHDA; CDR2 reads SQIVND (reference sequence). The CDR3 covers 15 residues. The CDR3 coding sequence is TGTGCCAGTAGCCCCCAACATCATACTAACACTGAAGCTTTCTTT. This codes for CASSPQHHTNTEAFF.

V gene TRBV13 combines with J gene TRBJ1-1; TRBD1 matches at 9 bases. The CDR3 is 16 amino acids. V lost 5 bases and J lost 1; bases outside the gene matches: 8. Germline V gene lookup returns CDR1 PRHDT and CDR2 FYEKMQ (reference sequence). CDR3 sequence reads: CASSPDRGTGNTEAFF. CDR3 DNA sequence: TGTGCCAGCAGCCCAGACAGGGGGACGGGGAACACTGAAGCTTTCTTT.